The next 10 T cell receptor beta chains were all read from a single sample in a study of CD8 T cells in Susac syndrome. Random hexamers served to reverse transcribe roughly 0.45 to 1 ug RNA. A single record per CDR3 protein comes from TCRdb applying MiXCR to the immunoSEQ multiplex PCR reads. The table shows fewer than 350,000 distinct CDR3 sequences, with around 92% occurring only once. Sequencing was carried out using CD4+ T cells from PBMCs. The receptors shown here come from a human donor with multiple sclerosis.

This sequence joins TRBV5-1 and TRBJ2-6; D not resolved. The CDR3 runs to 17 residues. Germline CDR1 SGHRS, CDR2 YFSETQ. V lost 1 base and J 0 bases, leaving 11 bases between the germline ends. CDR3 sequence reads: CASSLKADSSGANVLTF. The CDR3 DNA follows: TGCGCCAGCAGCTTGAAGGCAGATAGCTCTGGGGCCAACGTCCTGACTTTC.

V usage is TRBV7-3 and J usage is TRBJ2-7, with 8 bases that match TRBD2. Trimming at V came to 5 bases and at J to 3 bases, leaving 3 bases not matched to a gene. The CDR3 runs 13 residues. CDR1 and CDR2 from the germline V gene are SGHTA and FQGTGA. The CDR3 here is CASSRSGGYEQYF. CDR3 nucleotide sequence: TGTGCCAGCAGCCGAAGCGGGGGCTACGAGCAGTACTTC.

The chain carries TRBV20-1 and TRBJ1-5, with 7 bases aligning to TRBD1. The ends lost 3 bases at V and 3 bases at J; junction bases unmatched: 8. The CDR3 consists of 15 residues. Germline-derived CDR1 and CDR2 are DFQATT and SNEGSKA (reference sequence). The CDR3 bases are TGCAGTGCTAGGATGTTCGGACAGGCCAATCAGCCCCAGCATTTT. Amino acids: CSARMFGQANQPQHF.

The rearrangement links TRBV20-1 to TRBJ2-7; no reliable D call. There are 14 residues in the CDR3. V was cut by 3 bases and J by 3 bases, with 15 bases left in between. The V gene's germline CDR1 is DFQATT and CDR2 SNEGSKA (reference sequence). CDR3 residues: CSARQKQRLYEQYF. The CDR3 nucleotides read TGCAGTGCTAGGCAAAAGCAGAGGCTCTACGAGCAGTACTTC.

The chain couples TRBV20-1 to TRBJ1-1, with TRBD1 matching over 7 bases. This CDR3 has 14 residues. Germline V lookup: CDR1 DFQATT, CDR2 SNEGSKA (reference sequence). Trimming took 5 bases from V and 3 from J; bases not matched to a gene: 9. The CDR3 bases are TGCAGTGCTCAACAGGGGCCAAGGGACACTGAAGCTTTCTTT. As protein: CSAQQGPRDTEAFF.

The gene calls are TRBV7-2 and TRBJ1-3; no clear D. Trimming cost V 4 bases and J 0 bases, with 19 bases left between them. The CDR3 totals 18 residues. Germline values: CDR1 SGHTA, CDR2 FQGNSA. DNA for the CDR3: TGTGCCAGCAGCTACGAGAGGGCCGCCGGAGGCTCTGGAAACACCATATATTTT. Protein product: CASSYERAAGGSGNTIYF.

The chain carries TRBV30 and TRBJ2-7, with TRBD1 matching over 8 bases. Per germline, CDR1 GTSNPN and CDR2 SVGIG (reference sequence). The CDR3 loop spans 13 amino acids. J lost 9 bases, V lost 8 bases, and 15 bases had no gene match. CDR3 sequence (DNA): TGTGCCGGGACAGGCCTAACCTACGAGCGGCAGTACTTC. This sequence encodes CAGTGLTYERQYF.

The chain couples TRBV6-6 to TRBJ1-5, with a possible D match to TRBD1 (5 bases). V shed 5 bases and J shed 5 bases, with 16 bases lying between them. CDR1 and CDR2 from the germline V gene are MNHNY and SVGAGI (reference sequence). CDR3 length equals 15 residues. The CDR3 DNA reads TGTGCCAGCAGTCAGACCGACAGAAGTTATCAGCCCCAGCATTTT. Translation gives CASSQTDRSYQPQHF.

This chain uses TRBV12-3 or TRBV12-4 with TRBJ1-2; 9 nucleotides line up with TRBD1. The CDR3 totals 13 residues. The J segment lost 8 bases and the V segment lost 7 bases, leaving 8 bases of the junction unmatched. The CDR3 loop reads CASISDRGGGYTF. The CDR3 DNA reads as TGTGCCAGCATCTCGGACAGGGGAGGCGGCTACACCTTC.

The V and J genes are TRBV7-6 and TRBJ2-7; TRBD1 matches at 8 bases. The CDR3 totals 13 residues. After removal of 5 bases from V and 6 bases from J, the junction contained 6 bases not matched to a gene. CDR1 SGHVS and CDR2 FNYEAQ come from the germline V gene. The CDR3, as DNA: TGTGCCAGCAGCGCGGACAGGGTACGCGAGCAGTACTTC. It translates to CASSADRVREQYF.